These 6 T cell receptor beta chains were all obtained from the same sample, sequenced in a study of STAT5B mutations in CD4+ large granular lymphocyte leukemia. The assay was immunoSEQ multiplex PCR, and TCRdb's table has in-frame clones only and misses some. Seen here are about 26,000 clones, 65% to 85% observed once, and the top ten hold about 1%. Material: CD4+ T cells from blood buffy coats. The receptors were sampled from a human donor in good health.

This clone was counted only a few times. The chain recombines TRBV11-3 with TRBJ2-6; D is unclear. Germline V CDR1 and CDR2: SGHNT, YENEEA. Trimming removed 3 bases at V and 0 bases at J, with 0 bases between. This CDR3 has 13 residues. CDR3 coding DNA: TGTGCCAGCAGCTTCTCTGGGGCCAACGTCCTGACTTTC. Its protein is CASSFSGANVLTF.

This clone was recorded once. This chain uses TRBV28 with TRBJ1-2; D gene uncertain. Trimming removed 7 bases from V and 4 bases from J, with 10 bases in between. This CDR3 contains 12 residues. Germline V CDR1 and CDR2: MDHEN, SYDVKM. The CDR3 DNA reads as TGTGCCAGCATGAGGGAGTTCTATGGCTACACCTTC. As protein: CASMREFYGYTF.

The CDR3: CASSSAGGGNEQFF. The DNA of the CDR3 is TGCGCCAGCAGCTCGGCGGGGGGCGGAAATGAGCAGTTCTTC. The V call is TRBV5-1, the J call TRBJ2-1, with 8 bases lining up with TRBD2. This CDR3 has 14 amino acids. From germline, CDR1 is SGHRS and CDR2 YFSETQ. With 3 bases clipped from V and 7 bases from J, the junction kept 6 bases outside the gene matches.

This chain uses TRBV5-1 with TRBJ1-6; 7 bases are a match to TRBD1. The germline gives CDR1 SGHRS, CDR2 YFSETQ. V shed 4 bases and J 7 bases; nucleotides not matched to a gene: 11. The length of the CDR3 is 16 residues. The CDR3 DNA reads TGCGCCAGCAGCCCGCAGGGAGGGGGCGACAATTCACCCCTCCACTTT. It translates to CASSPQGGGDNSPLHF. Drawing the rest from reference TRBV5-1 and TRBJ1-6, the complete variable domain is KAGVTQTPRYLIKTRGQQVTLSCSPISGHRSVSWYQQTPGQGLQFLFEYFSETQRNKGNFPGRFSGRQFSNSRSEMNVSTLELGDSALYLCASSPQGGGDNSPLHFGNGTRLTVT.

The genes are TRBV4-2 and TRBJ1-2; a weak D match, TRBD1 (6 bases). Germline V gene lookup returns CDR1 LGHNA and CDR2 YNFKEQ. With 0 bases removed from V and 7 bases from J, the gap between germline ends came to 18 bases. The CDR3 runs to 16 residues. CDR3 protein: CASSQDTTGSWVGYTF. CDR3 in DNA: TGTGCCAGCAGCCAAGATACAACAGGGTCCTGGGTTGGCTACACCTTC.

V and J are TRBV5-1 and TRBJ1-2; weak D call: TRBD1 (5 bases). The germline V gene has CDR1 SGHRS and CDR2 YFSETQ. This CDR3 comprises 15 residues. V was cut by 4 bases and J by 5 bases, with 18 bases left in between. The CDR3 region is CASSREGRGTYGYTF. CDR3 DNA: TGCGCCAGCAGCCGAGAGGGGAGAGGCACGTATGGCTACACCTTC.